This T cell receptor (beta chain) was profiled in a study of blood T cell repertoires in COVID-19. Whole-study context: Spain, Italy and the United States supplied samples that represented acute and convalescent COVID-19.

Those enrolled in Seattle joined during active infection and were followed longitudinally afterward. CDR1 is GTSNPN, CDR2 SVGIG, per germline (reference sequence). There are 15 residues in the CDR3. V dropped 2 bases and J dropped 6 bases, with 20 bases sitting between them. Repertoires were generated with immunoSEQ multiplex PCR, while TCRdb's copy carries only in-frame clones and drops some. The repertoire has roughly 260,000 clones, around nine tenths of them found once; the top ten carry about 11%. The TCR originated in a woman aged 30 to 39 with COVID-19, enrolled during active disease. Sequenced: peripheral blood. This sequence joins TRBV30 and TRBJ2-7; a possible D gene is TRBD1 (5 bases). The CDR3 DNA sequence: TGTGCCTGGAGTAAATTACGGCAGGGAAGTGGCGAGCAGTACTTC. This encodes CAWSKLRQGSGEQYF.